A single sample is the source of the 9 T cell receptor beta chains below, sequenced in a study of blood T cell repertoires in COVID-19. The assay was immunoSEQ multiplex PCR, and TCRdb's table has in-frame clones only and misses some. The sample lists 200,000 to 250,000 clones, about 86% occurring once. The sample comprised PBMCs or T cells enriched from blood (not recorded which). The receptors come from a middle-aged woman with acute COVID-19.

As DNA, the CDR3 is TGTGCCAGCAGCCAAGCGCGCACCGGGGAGCTGTTTTTT. Its translation is CASSQARTGELFF. V and J are TRBV3-1 (or the pseudogene TRBV3-2) and TRBJ2-2; the D is unclear. CDR3 size: 13 residues. Germline-derived CDR1 and CDR2 are LGHDT and YNNKEL (reference sequence). V lost 1 base, J lost 4 bases, and 4 bases lay in between.

This clone was counted a few times. The V call is TRBV19, the J call TRBJ1-5; 8 positions match TRBD1. The CDR3 totals 15 residues. CDR1 and CDR2 from the germline V gene are LNHDA and SQIVND (reference sequence). The J segment lost 7 bases and the V segment lost 5 bases, leaving 10 bases of the junction unmatched. The CDR3 protein is CASSVQGGRLQPQHF. DNA for the CDR3: TGTGCCAGTAGTGTACAGGGGGGACGGTTGCAGCCCCAGCATTTT.

The V gene is TRBV3-1 (or the pseudogene TRBV3-2), the J gene TRBJ1-5; D is uncertain. The ends were cut back, 4 bases at V and 1 base at J, with 8 bases in the middle. Germline V gene sequence: CDR1 LGHDT, CDR2 YNNKEL (reference sequence). The CDR3 runs to 14 residues. In DNA, the CDR3 is TGTGCCAGCAGCCCAATACACAGCAATCAGCCCCAGCATTTT. Translating it yields CASSPIHSNQPQHF.

With respect to this clone: In the same sample, other DNA sequences code for this CDR3. Here the CDR3 reads CASSFRGRNQPQHF. CDR3 DNA: TGTGCCAGCAGTTTCAGGGGCCGGAATCAGCCCCAGCATTTT. J is TRBJ1-5 and V is TRBV28; D may be TRBD1 (6 bases). Germline CDR1 MDHEN, CDR2 SYDVKM. The CDR3 runs 14 residues. V dropped 3 bases and J dropped 4 bases, with 10 bases sitting between them.

In nucleotides, the CDR3 is TGTGCCACCAAAACCCCTAAGCGGAAGAACACCGGGGAGCTGTTTTTT. It translates to CATKTPKRKNTGELFF. The chain couples TRBV28 to TRBJ2-2, with D maybe TRBD2 (5 bases). Germline V gene sequence: CDR1 MDHEN, CDR2 SYDVKM. Trimming stripped 10 bases from V and 1 base from J, with 19 bases between. This CDR3 has 16 amino acids.

The chain links TRBV4-1 to TRBJ2-6; D gene ambiguous. Per germline, CDR1 MGHRA and CDR2 YSYEKL. Trimming removed 0 bases from V and 0 bases from J, with 12 bases in between. The CDR3 extends over 18 amino acids. The CDR3 sequence: CASSQDGSWSSGANVLTF. CDR3 DNA sequence: TGCGCCAGCAGCCAAGATGGTAGCTGGAGCTCTGGGGCCAACGTCCTGACTTTC.

The chain carries TRBV4-1 and TRBJ1-1; TRBD1 aligns across 7 bases. This CDR3 contains 17 residues. CDR1 and CDR2 from the germline V gene are MGHRA and YSYEKL. J gave up 2 bases and V 0 bases, and 9 bases lay outside the gene matches. The CDR3 sequence is CASSQDPRQGVNTEAFF. The CDR3, as DNA: TGCGCCAGCAGCCAAGATCCTCGACAGGGCGTAAACACTGAAGCTTTCTTT.

This chain uses TRBV29-1 with TRBJ1-1; 10 positions agree with TRBD1. Germline V gene lookup returns CDR1 SQVTM and CDR2 ANQGSEA. With 6 bases clipped from V and 5 bases from J, the junction kept 6 bases outside the gene matches. The CDR3 consists of 13 residues. CDR3 amino acids: CSVSDRGWTEAFF. The CDR3 DNA reads as TGCAGCGTCTCGGACAGGGGGTGGACTGAAGCTTTCTTT.

The J gene is TRBJ1-3, the V gene TRBV10-3; D remains unclear. CDR3 length: 18 amino acids. CDR1 ENHRY and CDR2 SYGVKD come from the germline V gene. V dropped 0 bases and J dropped 0 bases, with 15 bases sitting between them. This CDR3 reads CAISESGSGSSSGNTIYF. In DNA, the CDR3 is TGTGCCATCAGTGAGTCCGGGTCCGGCTCGAGCTCTGGAAACACCATATATTTT.